The 9 T cell receptor beta chains below come from one sample, sequenced in a study of metastatic and nonmetastatic thyroid tumors. Each patient came to thyroid surgery without any prior treatment (of any kind). TCRdb redid the clone calls on the PCR reads using MiXCR. Of some 21,000 clones in the sample, roughly 24% were seen once. Sequencing was carried out using blood. The receptors originated from a female donor with papillary thyroid cancer or a benign thyroid nodule (not recorded which). Some clones in this sample may be carry-over from other donors' samples.

The genes are TRBV12-3 or TRBV12-4 and TRBJ2-7; D not certain. Trimming stripped 5 bases from V and 4 bases from J, with 21 bases between. This CDR3 region has 16 residues. CDR3 in DNA: TGTGCCAGCAGTGCCTCTGGTAGCAGGAGTTATTACGAGCAGTACTTC. Its translation is CASSASGSRSYYEQYF.

This chain links TRBV19 with TRBJ2-7; 9 bases are a match to TRBD1. The CDR3 loop spans 15 amino acids. V trimming: 3 bases; J trimming: 5 bases; junction bases outside the gene matches: 8. Germline V lookup: CDR1 LNHDA, CDR2 SQIVND (reference sequence). The CDR3 DNA reads TGTGCCAGTAGTATGGGACAGGGAGGTTTCCACGAGCAGTACTTC. It translates to CASSMGQGGFHEQYF.

The table lists this clone with a few counts. This chain connects TRBV27 to TRBJ2-1; D not certain. Germline V gives CDR1 MNHEY, CDR2 SMNVEV (reference sequence). Between the trimmed V and J ends, which lost 1 base and 5 bases, there was a span of 0 bases. The CDR3 extends over 11 amino acids. CDR3 nucleotides: TGTGCCAGCAGTTTATACAATGAGCAGTTCTTC. The encoded protein is CASSLYNEQFF.

This clone appeared many times. This rearrangement joins TRBV3-1 to TRBJ1-1; 7 nucleotides line up with TRBD1. V was pared by 4 bases and J by 0 bases, with 5 bases of the junction left unmatched. This CDR3 is 15 amino acids long. Germline values: CDR1 LGHDT, CDR2 YNNKEL (reference sequence). CDR3 bases: TGTGCCAGCAGCCCGTCCGGGACAGTGAACACTGAAGCTTTCTTT. Amino acid sequence: CASSPSGTVNTEAFF.

This clone was seen at least ten times. The rearrangement links TRBV7-6 to TRBJ2-1; D perhaps matches TRBD1 (6 bases). Trimming left V 2 bases short and J 7 bases short, with 9 bases between. Germline CDR1 reads SGHVS; CDR2 reads FNYEAQ. The CDR3 runs to 13 residues. The CDR3 spells CASSLNRVNEQFF. CDR3 nucleotides: TGTGCCAGCAGCTTAAACAGGGTTAATGAGCAGTTCTTC.

This clone has a count of ten or more. The gene calls are TRBV25-1 and TRBJ2-7, with D unresolved. In germline, CDR1 is MGHDK, CDR2 SYGVNS. V lost 4 bases to trimming and J lost 3 bases, with 10 bases between them. The CDR3 covers 13 residues. Here the CDR3 reads CASSASSGYEQYF. The CDR3 bases are TGTGCCAGCAGTGCCTCTTCCGGCTACGAGCAGTACTTC.

This clone was seen at least ten times. This chain links TRBV7-9 with TRBJ2-5, with D maybe TRBD1 (6 bases). Trimming shortened V by 6 bases and J by 5 bases, and 19 bases separated the two germline ends. Germline V lookup: CDR1 SEHNR, CDR2 FQNEAQ (reference sequence). The CDR3 runs 15 residues. This CDR3 reads CASSPPGHRQETQYF. CDR3 in DNA: TGTGCCAGCAGTCCACCGGGACACAGGCAGGAGACCCAGTACTTC.

This clone was seen many times. This chain links TRBV6-1 with TRBJ2-5; unclear D gene. V shed 5 bases and J shed 5 bases, with 18 bases lying between them. This CDR3 has 15 residues. Germline CDR1 and CDR2: MNHNS and SASEGT. The CDR3 bases are TGTGCCAGCAGTAAGGATCCAGTAGGGTGGGAGACCCAGTACTTC. Translated, it gives CASSKDPVGWETQYF.

This clone showed up many times. This chain uses TRBV25-1 with TRBJ1-6, with TRBD1 as a possible D gene (6 bases). The CDR3 runs 15 residues. Looked up from germline, CDR1 is MGHDK and CDR2 is SYGVNS. The V and J ends lost 1 base and 8 bases respectively, with 12 bases between them. CDR3 coding DNA: TGTGCCAGCAGTGAATCCGGCAGGGGATATTCACCCCTCCACTTT. The encoded protein is CASSESGRGYSPLHF.